The 2 T cell receptor beta chains below were found in one sample sequenced in a study of blood T cell repertoires in COVID-19. Here immunoSEQ multiplex PCR was the method, and the copy in TCRdb shows in-frame clones only, minus some. The table has about 70,000 clones, around 90% seen once. Material for sequencing was peripheral blood. The receptors were gathered from a woman aged 18-29 years with acute or convalescent COVID-19.

This chain uses TRBV5-6 with TRBJ1-2; TRBD1 matches at 7 bases. CDR1 is SGHDT and CDR2 is YYEEEE in the germline V gene. The CDR3 is 14 residues long. Germline trimming cut 4 bases from V and 3 bases from J; bases unmatched to any gene: 6. The CDR3 DNA reads TGTGCCAGCAGCCTCGGACAGGACTACTATGGCTACACCTTC. Protein sequence: CASSLGQDYYGYTF.

The rearrangement uses TRBV5-1 and TRBJ2-7; TRBD1 might be the D (6 bases). The V end lost 1 base, the J end lost 2 bases, and 10 bases lay between the germline ends. Looked up from germline, CDR1 is SGHRS and CDR2 is YFSETQ. This CDR3 is 14 amino acids long. The CDR3 sequence: CASSLRGTPYEQYF. CDR3 DNA: TGCGCCAGCAGCTTGAGGGGGACGCCCTACGAGCAGTACTTC.